Each of the 20 T cell receptor beta chains below was sequenced from the same sample in a study of neurological immune-mediated disorders. MiXCR was run by TCRdb on the 5' RACE reads, yielding one entry per CDR3 protein. The sample lists roughly 47,000 distinct CDR3 sequences, 4% to 5.5% seen once, with around 5% in the top ten. Sequencing used PBMCs. The receptors shown here come from a woman aged 60-75 years with multiple sclerosis.

This clonotype has just a few counts. V is TRBV20-1 and J is TRBJ2-7, with 7 bases identical to TRBD1. The J segment lost 5 bases and the V segment lost 4 bases, leaving 8 bases of the junction unmatched. Germline CDR1 DFQATT, CDR2 SNEGSKA (reference sequence). The CDR3 is 13 residues long. CDR3 nucleotide sequence: TGCAGTGCTATCGCAGGGGGAGTAGACGAGCAGTACTTC. Translated, it gives CSAIAGGVDEQYF.

Many counts were recorded for this clonotype. This chain links TRBV3-1 with TRBJ1-1; maybe TRBD1 (5 bases). V dropped 3 bases and J dropped 6 bases, with 5 bases sitting between them. Looked up from germline, CDR1 is LGHDT and CDR2 is YNNKEL (reference sequence). The CDR3 has 11 residues. In nucleotides, the CDR3 is TGTGCCAGCAGCCAGGGGGCTGAAGCTTTCTTT. Translation gives CASSQGAEAFF.

As concerns this clonotype: One base away lies a much larger clone, so this may be a sequencing read error. V gene TRBV24-1 combines with J gene TRBJ1-2; a possible D gene is TRBD1 (6 bases). The CDR3 length is 15 residues. Per the germline V gene, CDR1 is KGHDR and CDR2 is SFDVKD. With 4 bases removed from V and 4 bases from J, the gap between germline ends came to 15 bases. The CDR3 protein is CATSETGTIAYGYTF. In DNA form, the CDR3 reads TGTGCCACCAGTGAGACAGGAACTATAGCCTATGGCTACACCTTC.

At least ten counts were recorded for this clonotype. V usage is TRBV5-1 and J usage is TRBJ1-1; D is possibly TRBD1 (5 bases). In germline, CDR1 is SGHRS, CDR2 YFSETQ. The CDR3 length is 14 residues. The V end was cut by 5 bases, the J end by 1 base, with 12 bases between. This chain's CDR3 is CASRRPGANTEAFF. CDR3 bases: TGCGCCAGCAGACGGCCCGGGGCGAACACTGAAGCTTTCTTT.

This clonotype came up many times. The J gene is TRBJ2-5, the V gene TRBV10-3, with D perhaps matching TRBD1 or TRBD2 (5 bases each). The germline CDR1 and CDR2 sequences are ENHRY and SYGVKD. The CDR3 totals 12 residues. Trimming shortened V by 6 bases and J by 4 bases, and 9 bases separated the two germline ends. CDR3 sequence reads: CAIRGDGETQYF. The CDR3 DNA sequence: TGTGCCATCAGGGGGGATGGAGAGACCCAGTACTTC.

This clonotype was seen many times. V gene TRBV9 combines with J gene TRBJ1-5, with no clear D. CDR1 and CDR2 from the germline V gene are SGDLS and YYNGEE. The CDR3 has 13 amino acids. V was clipped by 4 bases and J by 4 bases, with 9 bases between them. DNA of the CDR3: TGTGCCAGCAGCTCTGGTTGGAATCAGCCCCAGCATTTT. As protein: CASSSGWNQPQHF.

This clonotype was observed many times. The chain recombines TRBV7-8 with TRBJ2-7; D unresolved. Looked up from germline, CDR1 is SGHVS and CDR2 is FQNEAQ. The CDR3 contains 14 residues. Trimming took off 9 bases at V and 5 bases at J, with 20 bases between the two ends. The chain's CDR3 is CASSRARSSNEQYV. Here the CDR3 DNA reads TGTGCCAGTTCCCGGGCCAGGAGTAGCAACGAGCAGTACGTC.

This clonotype was found many times. The genes are TRBV20-1 and TRBJ2-4; D is undetermined. The CDR3 covers 10 residues. Germline CDR1 is DFQATT and CDR2 is SNEGSKA (reference sequence). Trimming pared 6 bases from V and 5 bases from J, leaving 5 bases between. CDR3 sequence: CSAYENIQYF. The CDR3 DNA reads TGCAGTGCCTACGAAAACATTCAGTACTTC.

This clonotype came up many times. This chain uses TRBV9 with TRBJ2-7; the D is unclear. The V gene lost 0 bases and the J gene lost 3 bases, with 7 bases spanning the gap. This CDR3 contains 13 residues. Germline CDR1 and CDR2: SGDLS and YYNGEE. Written as DNA, the CDR3 is TGTGCCAGCAGCGTAGGCCCGGGCTACGAGCAGTACGTC. Its protein is CASSVGPGYEQYV.

This clonotype appeared many times. This chain connects TRBV20-1 to TRBJ2-4, with D possibly TRBD2 on 6 matching bases. The V and J ends lost 7 bases and 3 bases respectively, with 13 bases between them. The V gene's germline CDR1 is DFQATT and CDR2 SNEGSKA (reference sequence). The CDR3 runs 13 residues. The CDR3 DNA reads as TGCAGTGTCACCTACGGGAGCAAAAACATTCAGTACTTC. Its translation: CSVTYGSKNIQYF.

This clonotype was observed at least ten times. The CDR3 loop is CSAGRGDQPQHF. DNA for the CDR3: TGCAGTGCTGGTCGAGGGGATCAGCCCCAGCATTTT. The chain couples TRBV20-1 to TRBJ1-5, with a weak D call TRBD1 (5 bases). This CDR3 has 12 amino acids. The germline V gene has CDR1 DFQATT and CDR2 SNEGSKA (reference sequence). The ends were cut back, 5 bases at V and 5 bases at J, with 10 bases in the middle.

This clonotype was detected ten times or more. The chain joins TRBV5-1 to TRBJ1-1, with 8 bases matching TRBD1. V gave up 3 bases and J gave up 4 bases; unmatched junction bases: 8. Germline V gene lookup returns CDR1 SGHRS and CDR2 YFSETQ. The CDR3 covers 15 residues. The CDR3 is CASSWSPDRGTEAFF. CDR3 coding DNA: TGCGCCAGCAGCTGGTCACCCGACAGGGGCACTGAAGCTTTCTTT.

This clonotype was recorded many times. V is TRBV20-1 and J is TRBJ2-3; D ambiguous. V was pared by 0 bases and J by 2 bases, with 12 bases between. The V gene's germline CDR1 is DFQATT and CDR2 SNEGSKA (reference sequence). CDR3 length: 15 amino acids. This CDR3 reads CSARELEEYTDTQYF. CDR3 DNA sequence: TGCAGTGCTAGAGAACTCGAGGAATACACAGATACGCAGTATTTT.

This clonotype was seen repeatedly, ten times or more. The chain links TRBV4-1 to TRBJ1-4, with a weak D call TRBD1 (5 bases). The CDR3 has 17 amino acids. CDR1 is MGHRA, CDR2 YSYEKL, per germline. V was pared by 4 bases and J by 4 bases, with 19 bases between. The CDR3 loop reads CASSRGTTGASNEKLFF. In nucleotides, the CDR3 is TGCGCCAGCAGCCGCGGTACCACCGGGGCCAGTAATGAAAAACTGTTTTTT.

Many counts were recorded for this clonotype. The gene calls are TRBV20-1 and TRBJ2-1; 8 bases are a match to TRBD2. The germline V gene encodes CDR1 DFQATT and CDR2 SNEGSKA (reference sequence). V shed 7 bases, J shed 2 bases, and the junction held 7 bases outside the gene matches. This CDR3 comprises 14 residues. The CDR3 DNA follows: TGCAGTGGCCCTAAGCGGGGGCCCTACAATGAGCAGTTCTTC. It specifies CSGPKRGPYNEQFF.

This clonotype has ten or more counts. This chain uses TRBV20-1 with TRBJ2-5; maybe TRBD2 (5 bases). The length of the CDR3 is 13 residues. Germline V CDR1 and CDR2: DFQATT, SNEGSKA (reference sequence). V lost 6 bases and J lost 5, with 16 bases in between. This CDR3 is CSAVGRGRETQYF. Here the CDR3 DNA reads TGCAGTGCCGTGGGGAGAGGTCGGGAGACCCAGTACTTC.

This chain uses TRBV3-1 with TRBJ2-5, with TRBD2 matching over 7 bases. V shed 3 bases and J 3 bases; nucleotides not matched to a gene: 7. The CDR3 totals 15 residues. Germline V CDR1 and CDR2: LGHDT, YNNKEL (reference sequence). The CDR3 DNA reads TGTGCCAGCAGCCAGGGATTGGGGGGGAAAGAGACCCAGTACTTC. It is translated as CASSQGLGGKETQYF.

The J gene is TRBJ1-2, the V gene TRBV5-1, with D maybe TRBD1 (5 bases). Trimming shortened V by 3 bases and J by 2 bases, and 11 bases separated the two germline ends. This CDR3 is 14 amino acids long. Germline CDR1 is SGHRS and CDR2 is YFSETQ. The CDR3 region has the DNA TGCGCCAGCAGCTCGGAGGGGCGCAACTATGGCTACACCTTC. Protein sequence: CASSSEGRNYGYTF. Looking up the rest from reference TRBV5-1 and TRBJ1-2 gives the full variable domain: KAGVTQTPRYLIKTRGQQVTLSCSPISGHRSVSWYQQTPGQGLQFLFEYFSETQRNKGNFPGRFSGRQFSNSRSEMNVSTLELGDSALYLCASSSEGRNYGYTFGSGTRLTVV.

This clonotype was seen a handful of times. The rearrangement joins TRBV10-1 to TRBJ1-3; D is uncertain. Between the trimmed V and J ends, which lost 6 bases and 0 bases, there was a span of 12 bases. The CDR3 totals 15 residues. Germline V gene data show CDR1 as WNHNN and CDR2 as SYGVQD (reference sequence). The CDR3 loop reads CASSMTADSGNTIYF. The CDR3, as DNA: TGCGCCAGCAGCATGACTGCCGACTCTGGAAACACCATATATTTT.

This clonotype came up many times. The chain couples TRBV5-1 to TRBJ1-6, with a possible D match to TRBD1 (6 bases). Trimming removed 4 bases from V and 10 bases from J, with 18 bases in between. This CDR3 has 15 residues. From germline, CDR1 is SGHRS and CDR2 YFSETQ. The chain's CDR3 is CASSLEGGRGSPLHF. CDR3 DNA: TGCGCCAGCAGCCTGGAGGGGGGGCGCGGGTCACCCCTCCACTTT.